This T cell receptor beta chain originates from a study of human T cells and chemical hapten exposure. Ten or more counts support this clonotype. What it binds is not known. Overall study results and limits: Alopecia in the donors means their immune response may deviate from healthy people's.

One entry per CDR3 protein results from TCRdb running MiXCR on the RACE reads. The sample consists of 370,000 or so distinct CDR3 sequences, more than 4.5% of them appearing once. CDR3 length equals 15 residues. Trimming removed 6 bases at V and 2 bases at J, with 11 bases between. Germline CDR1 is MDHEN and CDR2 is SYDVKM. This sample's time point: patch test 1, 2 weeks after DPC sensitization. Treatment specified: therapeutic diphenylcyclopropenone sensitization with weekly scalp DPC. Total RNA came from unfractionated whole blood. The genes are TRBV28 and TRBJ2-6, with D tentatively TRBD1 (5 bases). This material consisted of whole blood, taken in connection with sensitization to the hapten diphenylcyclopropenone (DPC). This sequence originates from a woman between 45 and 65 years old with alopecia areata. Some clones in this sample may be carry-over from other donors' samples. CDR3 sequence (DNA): TGTGCCAGCAGCCCAGGGATAACTGGGGCCAACGTCCTGACTTTC. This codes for CASSPGITGANVLTF.